A selection of T cell receptor beta chains follows, all from one sample in a study of cytomegalovirus exposure and HLA in healthy donors. Some clones are missing from TCRdb's copy, which holds only in-frame ones; the method was immunoSEQ multiplex PCR. The sample records around 240,000 clones, roughly 82% being singletons. The source material was PBMCs. The receptors originated from a woman aged 40 to 50 in good health and CMV-seropositive. Each CDR3 is given with its conserved first and last residue. D genes are given only for firm matches.

CDR3 | D | J | V
CASSLVPQGMTEQYF | . | TRBJ2-7 | TRBV7-9
CASSVTQLNTEAFF | . | TRBJ1-1 | TRBV9
CASSSFRGGEGTQYF | TRBD2 | TRBJ2-5 | TRBV9
CASSLGGGNNEQFF | TRBD2 | TRBJ2-1 | TRBV7-3
CASSQGKTLSGQVYYGQYF | TRBD1 | TRBJ2-7 | TRBV14
CASSSGLAGPFYNEQFF | TRBD2 | TRBJ2-1 | TRBV5-6
CASSYGASGKDEQFF | TRBD2 | TRBJ2-1 | TRBV6-6
CASSGPGQGSEKLFF | TRBD1 | TRBJ1-4 | TRBV13
CASSDQQGAEAFF | TRBD1 | TRBJ1-1 | TRBV5-7
CASSYRTTGNYGYTF | . | TRBJ1-2 | TRBV6-5
CASTQGNQPQHF | . | TRBJ1-5 | TRBV7-2
CSAIGTPLKSNNEQFF | . | TRBJ2-1 | TRBV29-1
CASNRNGAYEQYF | . | TRBJ2-7 | TRBV27
CASSFSGQLYGYTF | TRBD1 | TRBJ1-2 | TRBV27
CASSQWQGAFF | . | TRBJ1-1 | TRBV6-1
CASSYSIVEGPDTQYF | . | TRBJ2-3 | TRBV6-5
CASSYSGGGANYGYTF | . | TRBJ1-2 | TRBV6-8
CASTKGGGLRDTQYF | . | TRBJ2-3 | TRBV7-6
CASSATGLEGDEQFF | . | TRBJ2-1 | TRBV7-9
CAWSHRGQYEQYF | TRBD1 | . | TRBV30